The text below deals with one T cell receptor (beta chain). The sample belongs to a study of Graves' ophthalmopathy and Graves' hyperthyroidism. The CDR3 runs to 14 residues. Deletions cut 2 bases from V and 4 bases from J, with 11 bases between. The V gene's germline CDR1 is WSHSY and CDR2 SAAADI. RNA transcripts yielded amplified TCR beta CDR3 regions. HTBI primers were used in a first-round RT-PCR, which preceded a second-round multiplex PCR. A single record per CDR3 protein comes from TCRdb applying MiXCR to the multiplex PCR reads. The sample yields around 1,200,000 distinct CDR3 sequences, 35% to 40% seen once.

Sequenced material: peripheral blood or thyroid tissue (not recorded which). The source is an adult man with Graves' hyperthyroidism. The V and J genes are TRBV10-2 and TRBJ2-5; possibly TRBD2 for D (6 bases). The CDR3 sequence: CASSEDGSRETQYF. The CDR3 DNA is TGCGCCAGCAGTGAGGACGGGAGCAGAGAGACCCAGTACTTC.